The next 24 T cell receptor beta chains were all read from a single sample in a study of somatic mutations in cytotoxic T cells in rheumatoid arthritis. The repertoire was sequenced with immunoSEQ multiplex PCR; TCRdb's copy has only in-frame clones and lacks some. The table includes around 19,000 clones, 65% to 70% detected once. The sequenced sample consisted of CD8+ T cells sorted from blood. All receptors come from an adult with rheumatoid arthritis.

The CDR3 is CASSILGGGAEAFF. The CDR3 DNA sequence: TGTGCCAGCAGCATTCTAGGGGGGGGCGCTGAAGCTTTCTTT. This chain uses TRBV7-9 with TRBJ1-1, with D maybe TRBD1 (6 bases). Germline values: CDR1 SEHNR, CDR2 FQNEAQ (reference sequence). The CDR3 covers 14 residues. V was trimmed by 5 bases and J by 6 bases, leaving 16 bases between them.

The V call is TRBV15, the J call TRBJ1-1, with TRBD1 identical over 8 bases. The V and J ends lost 3 bases and 3 bases, in that order; junction bases with no gene match: 0. This CDR3 has 13 residues. Germline CDR1 reads LNHNV; CDR2 reads YYDKDF (reference sequence). The CDR3 bases are TGTGCCACCAGCAGGACAGGGGACACTGAAGCTTTCTTT. This encodes CATSRTGDTEAFF.

The genes are TRBV10-3 and TRBJ2-2; perhaps TRBD1 as D (6 bases). There are 15 residues in the CDR3. The germline V gene has CDR1 ENHRY and CDR2 SYGVKD. Trimming left V 8 bases short and J 3 bases short, with 16 bases between. CDR3 nucleotide sequence: TGTGCCATCGGTCCCCAACAGGGATACACCGGGGAGCTGTTTTTT. Translating it yields CAIGPQQGYTGELFF.

This clone has only a few counts. This chain uses TRBV12-5 with TRBJ2-7, with D tentatively TRBD1 or TRBD2 (5 bases each). V was shortened by 6 bases and J by 3 bases, with 9 bases between the two germline ends. The CDR3 covers 12 residues. Germline V gene data show CDR1 as LGHNT and CDR2 as FRNRAP. The chain's CDR3 is CASGGAIYEQYF. The DNA of the CDR3 is TGTGCTAGTGGCGGGGCCATCTACGAGCAGTACTTC.

The chain carries TRBV6-1 and TRBJ1-2; D remains ambiguous. CDR1 and CDR2 from the germline V gene are MNHNS and SASEGT. Trimming stripped 3 bases from V and 8 bases from J, with 7 bases between. The CDR3 is 11 amino acids. The chain's CDR3 is CASSDGGGYTF. The CDR3 nucleotides are TGTGCCAGCAGTGACGGAGGGGGCTACACCTTC.

This clone was detected a few times. The V gene is TRBV7-9, the J gene TRBJ1-1; D gene uncertain. CDR3 length: 11 residues. Germline CDR1 SEHNR, CDR2 FQNEAQ (reference sequence). Trimming pared 3 bases from V and 6 bases from J, leaving 5 bases between. For the CDR3, the DNA is TGTGCCAGCAGCTTCGGAGCTGAAGCTTTCTTT. Amino acids: CASSFGAEAFF.

Regarding this clone: A junction end diverges from the germline sequence, so it may reflect a read error. This sequence joins TRBV7-7 and TRBJ2-2, with no clear D. CDR3 size: 14 residues. CDR1 is SSHAT, CDR2 FNYEAQ, per germline (reference sequence). The CDR3 DNA sequence: TGTGCTAGCAGTCGTATTGTGAGTGCCGGGGAGCTGTTTTTT. It specifies CASSRIVSAGELFF.

The chain links TRBV2 to TRBJ1-2; no definite D call. The CDR3 has 12 amino acids. Trimming pared 11 bases from V and 5 bases from J, leaving 15 bases between. The germline CDR1 and CDR2 sequences are SNHLY and FYNNEI. The chain's CDR3 is CAGLKENYGYTF. The CDR3 DNA sequence: TGTGCCGGACTTAAGGAGAATTATGGCTACACCTTC.

This sequence joins TRBV14 and TRBJ1-2; D perhaps matches TRBD1 (5 bases). In germline, CDR1 is SGHDN, CDR2 FVKESK. This CDR3 region has 13 residues. V was pared by 4 bases and J by 4 bases, with 10 bases between. The CDR3 region has the DNA TGTGCCAGCAGCCCGGGACGGAGCTATGGCTACACCTTC. It translates to CASSPGRSYGYTF. The variable domain in full, completed from reference TRBV14 and TRBJ1-2, reads EAGVTQFPSHSVIEKGQTVTLRCDPISGHDNLYWYRRVMGKEIKFLLHFVKESKQDESGMPNNRFLAERTGGTYSTLKVQPAELEDSGVYFCASSPGRSYGYTFGSGTRLTVV.

The V call is TRBV10-2, the J call TRBJ2-3; D is possibly TRBD1 (6 bases). Trimming shortened V by 2 bases and J by 2 bases, and 8 bases separated the two germline ends. Germline V gene lookup returns CDR1 WSHSY and CDR2 SAAADI. The CDR3 is 14 amino acids. CDR3 sequence reads: CASSEGQYTDTQYF. CDR3 bases: TGCGCCAGCAGTGAGGGACAGTACACAGATACGCAGTATTTT.

J is TRBJ2-3 and V is TRBV6-5; D unresolved. The CDR3 length is 14 residues. V was trimmed by 2 bases and J by 0 bases, leaving 6 bases between them. Germline V gene lookup returns CDR1 MNHEY and CDR2 SVGAGI. CDR3 in DNA: TGTGCCAGCAGTTACGGTAAAAGCACAGATACGCAGTATTTT. Protein: CASSYGKSTDTQYF.

The rearrangement uses TRBV10-3 and TRBJ2-5; 8 bases fit TRBD1. Germline V gene data show CDR1 as ENHRY and CDR2 as SYGVKD. CDR3 length: 16 amino acids. J gave up 2 bases and V 6 bases, and 11 bases lay outside the gene matches. The CDR3 loop reads CAISHALTGEQETQYF. The CDR3, as DNA: TGTGCCATCAGCCACGCTCTGACAGGGGAACAAGAGACCCAGTACTTC.

This chain uses TRBV4-3 with TRBJ1-1; unclear D gene. The V gene's germline CDR1 is LGHNA and CDR2 YSLEER. This CDR3 region has 14 residues. V dropped 0 bases and J dropped 1 base, with 6 bases sitting between them. DNA for the CDR3: TGCGCCAGCAGCCAAGATTATAGGAACACTGAAGCTTTCTTT. Amino acid sequence: CASSQDYRNTEAFF.

The rearrangement joins TRBV5-4 to TRBJ1-2; D possibly corresponds to TRBD1 (5 bases). This CDR3 contains 14 residues. The germline V and J ends were trimmed by 0 bases and 6 bases, with 12 bases remaining between them. CDR1 is SGHNT, CDR2 YYREEE, per germline (reference sequence). The CDR3 sequence: CASSLDDQGDGYTF. The CDR3 DNA follows: TGTGCCAGCAGCTTGGACGACCAGGGTGATGGCTACACCTTC.

The rearrangement links TRBV2 to TRBJ2-6; 12 bases agree with TRBD1. J gave up 0 bases and V 8 bases, and 8 bases lay outside the gene matches. CDR3 length: 18 amino acids. The germline V gene encodes CDR1 SNHLY and CDR2 FYNNEI. The CDR3 here is CASSRGTGGISGANVLTF. CDR3 DNA sequence: TGTGCCAGCTCTAGGGGGACAGGGGGCATCTCTGGGGCCAACGTCCTGACTTTC.

This clone was counted a few times. The V and J genes are TRBV28 and TRBJ1-6; D uncertain. The CDR3 sequence is 14 residues long. Per germline, CDR1 MDHEN and CDR2 SYDVKM. The CDR3 sequence: CAGRAVSYNSPLHF. In nucleotides, the CDR3 is TGTGCTGGGCGGGCAGTCTCCTATAATTCACCCCTCCACTTT.

This clone occurred a few times. The V gene is TRBV6-6, the J gene TRBJ2-3; D is unclear. Germline V lookup: CDR1 MNHNY, CDR2 SVGAGI (reference sequence). The CDR3 length is 14 residues. The V and J ends lost 2 bases and 0 bases respectively, with 6 bases between them. The CDR3 reads CASSYPDSTDTQYF. The CDR3 nucleotides are TGTGCCAGCAGTTACCCAGACAGCACAGATACGCAGTATTTT.

This clone has only a few counts. Different DNA sequences within this sample yield the same CDR3. The chain couples TRBV28 to TRBJ1-3; possibly TRBD1 for D (5 bases). Trimming cost V 3 bases and J 0 bases, with 6 bases left between them. The CDR3 contains 14 residues. CDR1 and CDR2 from the germline V gene are MDHEN and SYDVKM. The CDR3 spells CASSFGGSGNTIYF. The CDR3 DNA reads TGTGCCAGCAGTTTTGGGGGCTCTGGAAACACCATATATTTT.

There are a few counts of this clone. The chain employs TRBV27 and TRBJ2-7; D remains unclear. The CDR3 length is 11 residues. Trimming took off 8 bases at V and 2 bases at J, with 7 bases between the two ends. Germline V CDR1 and CDR2: MNHEY, SMNVEV (reference sequence). The CDR3 reads CASRSAYEQYF. The CDR3 bases are TGTGCCAGCCGCTCTGCCTACGAGCAGTACTTC.

This chain links TRBV19 with TRBJ2-1, with D tentatively TRBD2 (6 bases). Trimming pared 1 base from V and 8 bases from J, leaving 9 bases between. CDR1 and CDR2 (germline): LNHDA, SQIVND (reference sequence). The CDR3 is 13 residues long. CDR3 loop: CASSIGASDEQFF. The DNA for the CDR3 is TGTGCCAGTAGTATAGGGGCTAGCGATGAGCAGTTCTTC.

V is TRBV7-2 and J is TRBJ2-1, with no clear D. Per germline, CDR1 SGHTA and CDR2 FQGNSA. The V and J ends lost 1 base and 8 bases respectively, with 9 bases between them. This CDR3 region has 13 residues. CDR3 bases: TGTGCCAGCAGCTTAGTGGGGTGGCATGAGCAGTTCTTC. Translated: CASSLVGWHEQFF.

This clone has a single count. V and J are TRBV6-5 and TRBJ2-3; D perhaps matches TRBD1 (6 bases). The V gene's germline CDR1 is MNHEY and CDR2 SVGAGI. V shed 2 bases and J shed 3 bases, with 9 bases lying between them. There are 14 residues in the CDR3. The CDR3 loop reads CASSYQGWTDTQYF. The CDR3 DNA sequence: TGTGCCAGCAGTTACCAGGGGTGGACAGATACGCAGTATTTT.

DNA for the CDR3: TGCGCCAGCAGCCAACAAAGAAACACTGAAGCTTTCTTT. It is translated as CASSQQRNTEAFF. The chain joins TRBV4-1 to TRBJ1-1; D is uncertain. CDR3 length: 13 residues. Between the trimmed V and J ends, which lost 2 bases and 2 bases, there was a span of 6 bases. Germline assignment: CDR1 MGHRA and CDR2 YSYEKL.

In regard to this clone: Other DNA sequences in this sample translate to the same CDR3. This chain links TRBV6-5 with TRBJ2-5; 7 bases agree with TRBD1. The germline gives CDR1 MNHEY, CDR2 SVGAGI. The length of the CDR3 is 15 residues. Trimming took 0 bases from V and 1 from J; bases not matched to a gene: 2. The CDR3 loop reads CASSYSGQPQETQYF. The CDR3, as DNA: TGTGCCAGCAGTTACTCGGGACAGCCCCAAGAGACCCAGTACTTC.